This TCR beta chain emerged from a study of beta chain features in type 1 diabetes. General observations from the study: Possible PCR preference for shorter templates applied equally to patients and controls. Significant though moderate, a shortening of TCRB CDR3s appeared in all four CD4+ subsets of Type 1 diabetes patients.

What was sequenced were expressed TCRB transcripts, since all of the isolated RNA had been reverse transcribed. The data were produced by immunoSEQ multiplex PCR, yet TCRdb's version contains in-frame clones alone and is incomplete. The sample gives about 360,000 clones, roughly 12% of which show up once; approximately 0.015% is in the top ten. One heparinised blood draw averaging roughly 100 mL was given by each donor. CD4+ cells of the naive, central memory, regulatory and stem cell-like memory types were sorted via CD45RO/CCR7/CD25/CD127/CD95/CD27. The CDR3 is made up of 15 amino acids. Trimming at V came to 7 bases and at J to 4 bases, leaving 10 bases not matched to a gene. Germline values: CDR1 ENHRY, CDR2 SYGVKD. This clone was seen more than once but under ten times. The antigen is not known.

Specimen: naive CD4+ T cells from blood. The chain joins TRBV10-3 to TRBJ2-5, with 9 bases fitting TRBD1. The sequence derives from a man between 18 and 29 years old in good health. CDR3 residues: CAITKGQGLRETQYF. As DNA, the CDR3 is TGTGCCATCACTAAGGGACAGGGATTACGAGAGACCCAGTACTTC.